This T cell receptor (beta chain) was sequenced during a study of cytomegalovirus exposure and HLA in healthy donors. Study as a whole: Ancestry clustering placed around four fifths of approximately 370 genotyped donors in the Caucasian-associated cluster.

PCR used 60 Vbeta primers and 13 Jbeta primers. This table comes from immunoSEQ multiplex PCR, and its TCRdb copy is limited to in-frame clones, with some not included. The data hold some 130,000 clones, with about 72% observed a single time. A word on this clone: Its antigen is as yet unknown.

Trimming cost V 5 bases and J 8 bases; bases outside gene matches: 8. This CDR3 spans 14 amino acids. Germline CDR1 reads SEHNR; CDR2 reads FQNEAQ (reference sequence). General observations from the study: Among TCR beta chains, those listed as cytomegalovirus-associated numbered around 180. Analysis was performed later, and it showed HLA-associated TCR beta chains to be more clonally expanded than equally common others.

The gene calls are TRBV7-9 and TRBJ2-1, with 8 bases that match TRBD2. The sample consisted of PBMCs. The TCR was taken from a female donor in good health and CMV-seronegative. CDR3 residues: CASSARGAGDEQFF. The CDR3 DNA reads TGTGCCAGCAGCGCCCGAGGAGCGGGGGATGAGCAGTTCTTC.